The 12 T cell receptor beta chains listed next were all sequenced from one sample in a study of T-cell reconstitution after alpha-beta-depleted transplantation in children. Unique molecular identifiers were built into the TCRbeta library. TCRdb reprocessed the PCR reads via MiXCR and lists one record per CDR3 protein. The sample holds more than 500,000 distinct CDR3 sequences, roughly 11% seen once. The specimen was PBMCs, mostly from graft donor cells, collected 180 days after TCRalphabeta/CD19-depleted stem cell transplant. The source of these receptors is a female patient aged 2-9 years who had a stem cell transplant for aplastic anemia, so the T cells may come from the graft donor.

The chain employs TRBV12-3 or TRBV12-4 and TRBJ2-5, with D unclear. The V end was cut by 3 bases, the J end by 5 bases, with 16 bases between. The CDR3 is 15 amino acids. CDR3 sequence reads: CASSFFEVPWETQYF. In nucleotides, the CDR3 is TGTGCCAGCAGTTTTTTTGAGGTCCCGTGGGAGACCCAGTACTTC.

There are a few counts of this clonotype. The V and J genes are TRBV7-9 and TRBJ1-1; possible D gene TRBD1, 6 bases. This CDR3 contains 16 residues. With 3 bases removed from V and 4 bases from J, the gap between germline ends came to 18 bases. Per germline, CDR1 SEHNR and CDR2 FQNEAQ (reference sequence). CDR3 protein: CASSFGGPRGLTEAFF. The CDR3 DNA is TGTGCCAGCAGCTTCGGGGGGCCCAGGGGACTCACTGAAGCTTTCTTT.

This clonotype has only a few counts. The V and J genes are TRBV25-1 and TRBJ1-1; D possibly corresponds to TRBD1 (6 bases). Germline lookup yields CDR1 MGHDK and CDR2 SYGVNS. This CDR3 spans 17 amino acids. Deletions cut 2 bases from V and 0 bases from J, with 16 bases between. As DNA, the CDR3 is TGTGCCAGCAGTGAAAATCCCGCCAGGGGATTGAACACTGAAGCTTTCTTT. It translates to CASSENPARGLNTEAFF.

This rearrangement joins TRBV4-3 to TRBJ2-1, with TRBD2 matching 15 bases. Germline V gives CDR1 LGHNA, CDR2 YSLEER. The CDR3 is 18 residues long. J gave up 2 bases and V 3 bases, and 5 bases lay outside the gene matches. The CDR3: CASSHWTSGRGTYNEQFF. Here the CDR3 DNA reads TGCGCCAGCAGCCACTGGACTAGCGGGAGGGGCACCTACAATGAGCAGTTCTTC.

In its sample, this clonotype was seen a few times. The genes are TRBV27 and TRBJ2-7, with TRBD1 identical over 8 bases. CDR1 is MNHEY and CDR2 is SMNVEV in the germline V gene (reference sequence). This CDR3 spans 14 amino acids. V lost 4 bases and J lost 6; bases outside the gene matches: 8. Here the CDR3 DNA reads TGTGCCAGCAGTTCTATACAGGGGGGTGGCGAGCAGTACTTC. This gives the protein CASSSIQGGGEQYF.

This clonotype was counted a few times. The chain has TRBV12-3 or TRBV12-4 and TRBJ2-4; 7 bases match TRBD2. Unmatched junction bases numbered 9, after V lost 8 bases and J lost 2 bases. CDR3 length: 15 amino acids. CDR3 loop: CASRRTGRTKNIQYF. The CDR3 DNA reads as TGTGCCAGCCGCAGGACCGGGAGGACCAAAAACATTCAGTACTTC.

This chain connects TRBV2 to TRBJ2-3, with a weak D call TRBD2 (5 bases). In germline, CDR1 is SNHLY, CDR2 FYNNEI. Trimming cost V 3 bases and J 1 base, with 11 bases left between them. The CDR3 runs to 15 residues. CDR3 amino acids: CASSEDSWGTDTQYF. CDR3 DNA sequence: TGTGCCAGCAGTGAGGACTCATGGGGCACAGATACGCAGTATTTT.

The V call is TRBV7-2, the J call TRBJ1-4; D possibly corresponds to TRBD1 (5 bases). The CDR3 extends over 15 amino acids. The germline gives CDR1 SGHTA, CDR2 FQGNSA. Trimming stripped 8 bases from V and 8 bases from J, with 21 bases between. The CDR3 reads CASGKRGPRREKLFF. CDR3 in DNA: TGTGCCAGCGGCAAGAGGGGACCCCGTAGGGAAAAACTGTTTTTT.

The V and J genes are TRBV27 and TRBJ2-7; perhaps D is TRBD1 or TRBD2 (5 bases each). V lost 6 bases, J lost 5 bases, and 23 bases lay in between. The CDR3 covers 16 residues. Per germline, CDR1 MNHEY and CDR2 SMNVEV (reference sequence). The CDR3 region is CASRQGAGNSPNEQYV. CDR3 DNA: TGTGCCAGCAGACAAGGGGCGGGTAATTCCCCGAACGAGCAGTACGTC.

This clonotype showed up just a few times. The chain combines TRBV12-3 or TRBV12-4 with TRBJ2-1; 13 bases align to TRBD2. CDR3 length: 16 residues. Trimming took 8 bases from V and 3 from J; bases not matched to a gene: 7. The CDR3 protein is CASWTSGRADYNEQFF. CDR3 coding DNA: TGTGCCAGCTGGACTAGCGGGAGAGCCGACTACAATGAGCAGTTCTTC.

In its sample, this clonotype was seen a few times. This chain links TRBV29-1 with TRBJ1-1; 7 nucleotides agree with TRBD1. The CDR3 is 12 residues long. Unmatched junction bases numbered 4, after V lost 4 bases and J lost 5 bases. Germline assignment: CDR1 SQVTM and CDR2 ANQGSEA. This CDR3 reads CSVGRGLTEAFF. As DNA, the CDR3 is TGCAGCGTTGGGAGGGGGCTGACTGAAGCTTTCTTT. Full variable domain (outside the CDR3, taken from reference TRBV29-1 and TRBJ1-1): SAVISQKPSRDICQRGTSLTIQCQVDSQVTMMFWYRQQPGQSLTLIATANQGSEATYESGFVIDKFPISRPNLTFSTLTVSNMSPEDSSIYLCSVGRGLTEAFFGQGTRLTVV.

This chain links TRBV6-5 with TRBJ2-5; unclear D gene. The CDR3 has 14 residues. The V gene's germline CDR1 is MNHEY and CDR2 SVGAGI. V gave up 2 bases and J gave up 2 bases, with 9 bases separating them. The CDR3 nucleotides are TGTGCCAGCAGTTACATAAACAGACAAGAGACCCAGTACTTC. This encodes CASSYINRQETQYF.